A single sample gave rise to the 21 T cell receptor beta chains below, sequenced in a study of cytomegalovirus exposure and HLA in healthy donors. The primer mix had 60 Vbeta and 13 Jbeta primers. The repertoire was sequenced with immunoSEQ multiplex PCR; TCRdb's copy has only in-frame clones and lacks some. The table includes 150,000 to 200,000 clones, around 79% detected once. The sequencing input was PBMCs. The origin of the receptors is a woman in her forties or fifties in good health and CMV-seropositive.

The V call is TRBV7-2, the J call TRBJ2-3; 9 nucleotides align to TRBD2. Germline V gene data show CDR1 as SGHTA and CDR2 as FQGNSA. The CDR3 loop spans 17 amino acids. Losses at the gene ends were 1 base for V and 5 bases for J; bases not matched to a gene: 10. CDR3 DNA sequence: TGTGCCAGCAGCTTAGGAAGCGGGGGGAAGGGGGTAGATACGCAGTATTTT. Encoded protein: CASSLGSGGKGVDTQYF.

This chain joins TRBV4-3 and TRBJ2-3; 9 bases match TRBD2. The CDR3 length is 15 residues. Germline CDR1 reads LGHNA; CDR2 reads YSLEER. V shed 4 bases, J shed 2 bases, and the junction held 4 bases outside the gene matches. The CDR3 nucleotides are TGCGCCAGCAGCCCGGCGGGGGGGGACACAGATACGCAGTATTTT. It codes for CASSPAGGDTDTQYF.

V and J are TRBV28 and TRBJ2-2; the D gene is possibly TRBD2 (5 bases). V lost 6 bases and J 3 bases, leaving 11 bases between the germline ends. The CDR3 length is 14 residues. The V gene's germline CDR1 is MDHEN and CDR2 SYDVKM. As DNA, the CDR3 is TGTGCCAGCAGCCGTACTAGACACACCGGGGAGCTGTTTTTT. This translates into CASSRTRHTGELFF.

As regards this clone: Other DNA sequences in the same sample also yield this CDR3. V gene TRBV6-5 combines with J gene TRBJ1-6; D not resolved. Germline V gives CDR1 MNHEY, CDR2 SVGAGI. The CDR3 extends over 15 amino acids. With 4 bases removed from V and 7 bases from J, the gap between germline ends came to 14 bases. For the CDR3, the DNA is TGTGCCAGCAGTTTATTAGTCCAGGCCAATTCACCCCTCCACTTT. This gives the protein CASSLLVQANSPLHF.

CDR3 sequence: CASSSGTNRDEQYF. The CDR3 region has the DNA TGTGCCAGCAGTTCAGGGACTAATAGAGACGAGCAGTACTTC. The chain combines TRBV28 with TRBJ2-7; TRBD2 matches at 7 bases. J was trimmed by 5 bases and V by 4 bases; bases with no gene match: 8. The CDR3 is 14 residues long. Germline V lookup: CDR1 MDHEN, CDR2 SYDVKM.

This chain joins TRBV29-1 and TRBJ2-5; D might be TRBD2 (6 bases). V dropped 4 bases and J dropped 5 bases, with 11 bases sitting between them. Germline V CDR1 and CDR2: SQVTM, ANQGSEA. This CDR3 comprises 12 residues. The CDR3 nucleotides are TGCAGCGTTGGATATCGGGGGGAGACCCAGTACTTC. Residues: CSVGYRGETQYF.

The rearrangement joins TRBV18 to TRBJ2-6, with 10 bases that match TRBD1. The CDR3 is 17 amino acids. The J segment lost 0 bases and the V segment lost 1 base, leaving 0 bases of the junction unmatched. Germline V gene data show CDR1 as KGHSH and CDR2 as LQKENI. In nucleotides, the CDR3 is TGTGCCAGCTCACCACGACAGGGGGCCTCTGGGGCCAACGTCCTGACTTTC. Protein sequence: CASSPRQGASGANVLTF.

The chain recombines TRBV28 with TRBJ2-2; TRBD1 is a possible D gene (5 bases). V was pared by 5 bases and J by 7 bases, with 26 bases between. Per germline, CDR1 MDHEN and CDR2 SYDVKM. The CDR3 extends over 18 amino acids. In nucleotides, the CDR3 is TGTGCCAGCAGTGTCGGTCATGGGGTTGCAGGGTATGTCGGGGAGCTGTTTTTT. Its translation: CASSVGHGVAGYVGELFF.

The chain combines TRBV7-2 with TRBJ2-3; 11 positions match TRBD2. CDR3 length: 16 residues. The trim removed 8 bases at V and 3 bases at J, leaving 10 bases unmatched. Germline V lookup: CDR1 SGHTA, CDR2 FQGNSA. The CDR3 DNA reads TGTGCCAGCGATAATCTAGCGGGGGGTTATACAGATACGCAGTATTTT. This encodes CASDNLAGGYTDTQYF.

The J gene is TRBJ2-1, the V gene TRBV7-6; 9 nucleotides align to TRBD2. The germline V gene encodes CDR1 SGHVS and CDR2 FNYEAQ. The length of the CDR3 is 16 residues. Trimming at V came to 5 bases and at J to 7 bases, leaving 12 bases not matched to a gene. CDR3 nucleotides: TGTGCCAGCAGCCCGGGGTCTAGCGGGATGTTAAATGAGCAGTTCTTC. Residues: CASSPGSSGMLNEQFF.

The chain recombines TRBV11-2 with TRBJ2-5; D gene uncertain. Germline loops: CDR1 SGHAT, CDR2 FQNNGV. Trimming left V 5 bases short and J 4 bases short, with 14 bases between. The CDR3 spans 14 residues. DNA for the CDR3: TGTGCCAGCAGCCCCACCCGGAGAGGAGAGACCCAGTACTTC. This encodes CASSPTRRGETQYF.

The rearrangement joins TRBV5-1 to TRBJ1-5; D perhaps matches TRBD1 (5 bases). The ends were cut back, 4 bases at V and 4 bases at J, with 15 bases in the middle. This CDR3 has 15 residues. CDR1 is SGHRS and CDR2 is YFSETQ in the germline V gene. This chain's CDR3 is CASSPNAGGNQPQHF. The CDR3 bases are TGCGCCAGCAGCCCGAATGCGGGGGGAAATCAGCCCCAGCATTTT. Based on the CDR3 plus reference TRBV5-1 and TRBJ1-5, the full variable domain is KAGVTQTPRYLIKTRGQQVTLSCSPISGHRSVSWYQQTPGQGLQFLFEYFSETQRNKGNFPGRFSGRQFSNSRSEMNVSTLELGDSALYLCASSPNAGGNQPQHFGDGTRLSIL.

The chain joins TRBV2 to TRBJ2-7; a weak D match, TRBD2 (5 bases). CDR1 and CDR2 (germline): SNHLY, FYNNEI. Deletions cut 8 bases from V and 3 bases from J, with 20 bases between. The CDR3 is 15 amino acids. In DNA form, the CDR3 reads TGTGCCAGCCGGCAGGACTCCACTTGGGGCTACGAGCAGTACTTC. It yields the protein CASRQDSTWGYEQYF.

In its sample, this clone was seen a few times. The CDR3 DNA follows: TGTGCCAGCAGTTTAGGACAGGGGGCTTACTATGGCTACACCTTC. It translates to CASSLGQGAYYGYTF. The genes are TRBV28 and TRBJ1-2, with 11 bases aligning to TRBD1. This CDR3 contains 15 residues. Trimming at V came to 2 bases and at J to 3 bases, leaving 2 bases not matched to a gene. Germline lookup yields CDR1 MDHEN and CDR2 SYDVKM.

The chain employs TRBV7-8 and TRBJ2-2; possible D gene TRBD1, 6 bases. The V gene's germline CDR1 is SGHVS and CDR2 FQNEAQ. V lost 0 bases and J 0 bases, leaving 14 bases between the germline ends. This CDR3 region has 18 residues. The CDR3 sequence is CASSLASDRDSNTGELFF. Here the CDR3 DNA reads TGTGCCAGCAGCTTAGCCTCGGACAGAGATTCGAACACCGGGGAGCTGTTTTTT. Variable domain in full (rest from reference TRBV7-8 and TRBJ2-2): GAGVSQSPRYKVAKRGQDVALRCDPISGHVSLFWYQQALGQGPEFLTYFQNEAQLDKSGLPSDRFFAERPEGSVSTLKIQRTQQEDSAVYLCASSLASDRDSNTGELFFGEGSRLTVL.

The chain carries TRBV28 and TRBJ1-3; 8 nucleotides match TRBD1. With 6 bases clipped from V and 3 bases from J, the junction kept 7 bases outside the gene matches. Looked up from germline, CDR1 is MDHEN and CDR2 is SYDVKM. There are 15 residues in the CDR3. The CDR3 DNA sequence: TGTGCCAGCAGACCTACAGGGGGTGGTGGAAACACCATATATTTT. It specifies CASRPTGGGGNTIYF. The variable domain in full, with the rest retrieved from reference TRBV28 and TRBJ1-3, is DVKVTQSSRYLVKRTGEKVFLECVQDMDHENMFWYRQDPGLGLRLIYFSYDVKMKEKGDIPEGYSVSREKKERFSLILESASTNQTSMYLCASRPTGGGGNTIYFGEGSWLTVV.

The V gene is TRBV5-4, the J gene TRBJ2-7; the D is unclear. Germline V lookup: CDR1 SGHNT, CDR2 YYREEE (reference sequence). This CDR3 is 14 amino acids long. The V and J ends lost 6 bases and 2 bases respectively, with 15 bases between them. This chain's CDR3 is CASNPGTDPYEQYF. CDR3 bases: TGTGCCAGCAACCCTGGAACAGATCCCTACGAGCAGTACTTC.

This chain connects TRBV10-3 to TRBJ2-3, with unresolved D. In germline, CDR1 is ENHRY, CDR2 SYGVKD. The CDR3 spans 13 residues. V lost 0 bases, J lost 6 bases, and 7 bases lay in between. The CDR3 spells CAISESGRDTQYF. The CDR3 nucleotides are TGTGCCATCAGTGAGTCGGGCAGGGATACGCAGTATTTT.

The J gene is TRBJ1-5, the V gene TRBV27; D perhaps matches TRBD1 (6 bases). Looked up from germline, CDR1 is MNHEY and CDR2 is SMNVEV (reference sequence). The CDR3 runs 14 residues. Trimming left V 8 bases short and J 4 bases short, with 15 bases between. CDR3 nucleotides: TGTGCCAGCCAAACGGGCAGGGGAAATCAGCCCCAGCATTTT. Its protein is CASQTGRGNQPQHF.

The J gene is TRBJ2-5, the V gene TRBV2, with 8 bases matching TRBD2. CDR1 SNHLY and CDR2 FYNNEI come from the germline V gene. J lost 4 bases, V lost 6 bases, and 4 bases had no gene match. The CDR3 is made up of 13 amino acids. The CDR3, as DNA: TGTGCCAGCAGCCGTAGCGGGGTAGAGACCCAGTACTTC. Translation gives CASSRSGVETQYF.

Only a few counts were recorded for this clone. This sequence joins TRBV15 and TRBJ2-2; a possible D gene is TRBD2 (6 bases). The germline V and J ends were trimmed by 11 bases and 7 bases, with 17 bases remaining between them. The germline CDR1 and CDR2 sequences are LNHNV and YYDKDF (reference sequence). The CDR3 length is 13 residues. The CDR3 coding sequence is TGTGCCGCGGGGCCGGACTGGGGCGGGGAGCTGTTTTTT. This translates into CAAGPDWGGELFF. Combining the CDR3 with reference TRBV15 and TRBJ2-2 gives the whole variable domain DAMVIQNPRYQVTQFGKPVTLSCSQTLNHNVMYWYQQKSSQAPKLLFHYYDKDFNNEADTPDNFQSRRPNTSFCFLDIRSPGLGDTAMYLCAAGPDWGGELFFGEGSRLTVL.